This TCR beta chain was profiled in a study of CD8 T cells in Susac syndrome. For the study at large: The Susac syndrome patients were therapy-naive, on corticosteroids, or on intravenous immunoglobulin alone at blood draw.

Reverse transcription of about 0.5 to 1 ug RNA used random hexamers. The authors amplified TCR beta CDR3 across 54 Vbeta and 13 Jbeta using immunoSEQ multiplex PCR. TCRdb called the immunoSEQ multiplex PCR reads again in MiXCR, with one record for every CDR3 protein. Of about 120,000 distinct CDR3 sequences in the sample, around 95% were seen once. Trimming stripped 1 base from V and 5 bases from J, with 15 bases between. From germline, CDR1 is SGHVS and CDR2 FQNEAQ. The CDR3 spans 16 residues. TEMRA cells were FACS-enriched, unlike CD8+ and CD4+ T cells, which were negatively isolated. The source is a human donor with Susac syndrome. The material sequenced was CD8+ T cells from PBMCs. The chain recombines TRBV7-8 with TRBJ1-5; D perhaps matches TRBD1 (5 bases). The CDR3 DNA reads TGTGCCAGCAGCTTAGACACCGGGACTAGGTATCAGCCCCAGCATTTT. Its translation is CASSLDTGTRYQPQHF. Together with reference TRBV7-8 and TRBJ1-5, the CDR3 gives the full variable domain: GAGVSQSPRYKVAKRGQDVALRCDPISGHVSLFWYQQALGQGPEFLTYFQNEAQLDKSGLPSDRFFAERPEGSVSTLKIQRTQQEDSAVYLCASSLDTGTRYQPQHFGDGTRLSIL.